This TCR beta chain was identified during a study of CD8+ T cells in alopecia areata. With regard to this clone: Its antigen is unknown.

V lost 5 bases to trimming and J lost 0 bases, with 23 bases between them. Germline loops: CDR1 SGHTA, CDR2 FQGNSA. The CDR3 covers 19 residues. Study-wide results and limits: Sequencing of scalp samples also captures resident alphabeta T cells of normal skin. Sharing of TCRs across patients appeared less clear than in mice, possibly for HLA-related reasons. Lesional scalp, notably in alopecia totalis/universalis, had clonality above that of normal scalp.

As the sequencing template, cDNA was produced by extracting RNA and reverse transcribing it. Sequencing used immunoSEQ multiplex PCR; TCRdb keeps in-frame clones, though not all of them. Here the sample spans about 150,000 clones, less than 65% being singletons. The J gene is TRBJ2-4, the V gene TRBV7-2, with a possible D match to TRBD2 (6 bases). Sequenced sample: CD8+ T cells sorted from blood. This receptor was taken from a human donor in good health. The chain's CDR3 is CASSPGLAEWGVAKNIQYF. The CDR3 nucleotides read TGTGCCAGCAGCCCCGGTTTAGCGGAGTGGGGGGTAGCCAAAAACATTCAGTACTTC.